Listed below are T cell receptor beta chains from one sample, sequenced in a study of T cells in Graves' hyperthyroidism and ophthalmopathy. TCRdb re-called the multiplex PCR reads through MiXCR, storing one row per CDR3 protein. The sample includes about 410,000 distinct CDR3 sequences, about 14% seen only once; the top ten take roughly an eighth. Material for sequencing was blood. Receptor source: a man between 18 and 35 years old with Graves' ophthalmopathy. Each CDR3 is given with its conserved first and last residue. The D gene is left open where the match is weak. Only some rows state a clone size, as once, few, many or a class for expanded clones.

>TRBJ1-5|15|.|TRBV30|.
TGTGCCTGGAGTACGGGGGGGTATAGCAATCAGCCCCAGCATTTT
CAWSTGGYSNQPQHF
>TRBJ1-1|12|.|TRBV4-1|.
TGCTCCAGCAGCCAGTTAGGGGGGGGAGCTTTCTTT
CSSSQLGGGAFF
>TRBJ2-7|16|TRBD2|TRBV6-1|many
TGTGCCAGCAGTGAAGGCTCACTAGCGGAAACCTACGAGCAGTACTTC
CASSEGSLAETYEQYF
>TRBJ2-5|17|TRBD2|TRBV7-8|.
TGTGCCAGCAGCCCCCGACTAGCGGGAGGGCCACGGGAGACCCAGTACTTC
CASSPRLAGGPRETQYF
>TRBJ2-5|11|.|TRBV7-7|.
TGTGCCAGCAGCCCGGGGCCCCGCCCTTACTTC
CASSPGPRPYF
>TRBJ2-2|16|.|TRBV24-1|.
TGTGCCACCAGTGATCGGGGCTCGAGGAACACCGGGGAGCTGTTTTTT
CATSDRGSRNTGELFF
>TRBJ2-3|16|TRBD2|TRBV5-4|many
TGTGCCAGCAGCTTGTCGTTTAGCGGGTCCACAGATACGCAGTATTTT
CASSLSFSGSTDTQYF
>TRBJ2-5|13|.|TRBV19|.
TGTGCCAGTAGTCCCGGGGGTCGAGAGACCCAGTACTTC
CASSPGGRETQYF
>TRBJ2-1|16|TRBD2|TRBV6-2/TRBV6-3|many
TGTGCCAGCAGTTTAACTTTAGCGGGGGCCTACAATGAGCAGTTCTTC
CASSLTLAGAYNEQFF
>TRBJ2-7|15|TRBD1|TRBV27|many
TGTGCCAGCAGTTTAGCATGGGACAGTATCTACGAGCAGTACTTC
CASSLAWDSIYEQYF
>TRBJ2-5|15|TRBD2|TRBV2|many
TGTGCCAGCAGTGGACTAGCGGGATACCAAGAGACCCAGTACTTC
CASSGLAGYQETQYF
>TRBJ2-1|17|.|TRBV25-1|many
TGTGCCAGCAGTGAATATGGGGCGGGCCTATCCTACAATGAGCAGTTCTTC
CASSEYGAGLSYNEQFF
>TRBJ2-7|17|TRBD2|TRBV19|many
TGTGCCTCCCGACAGGGACTAGCGGGAGGGAACGGCTACGAGCAGTACTTC
CASRQGLAGGNGYEQYF
>TRBJ1-2|13|TRBD1|TRBV6-1|many
TGTGCCAGCAGTAGGGACAGCGCTTTGGGCTACACCTTC
CASSRDSALGYTF
>TRBJ2-5|15|.|TRBV4-1|few
TGCGCCAGCAGCCAGGGGGACGCGACCCAAGAGACCCAGTACTTC
CASSQGDATQETQYF
>TRBJ1-2|14|TRBD1|TRBV6-1|many
TGTGCCAGCAGTGATATACAGGGGATCTATGGCTACACCTTC
CASSDIQGIYGYTF
>TRBJ2-6|19|TRBD1|TRBV6-1|.
TGTGCCAGCCATCGGGGGACAGGGATTCATCCCTCTGGGGCCAACGTCCTGACTTTC
CASHRGTGIHPSGANVLTF
>TRBJ1-2|18|TRBD1|TRBV20-1|many
TGCAGTGCTAGAGATTCCCTTCCGCGACAGGGTGAGGACTATGGCTACACCTTC
CSARDSLPRQGEDYGYTF
>TRBJ2-7|15|.|TRBV20-1|many
TGCAGTGCTACCCACAGGGAGTCGGTTTTCTACGAGCAGTACTTC
CSATHRESVFYEQYF
>TRBJ1-2|14|.|TRBV28|many
TGTGCCAGCAGGGAGATAGGGGGGCGCGGAGGCTACACCTTC
CASREIGGRGGYTF
>TRBJ1-6|15|.|TRBV18|few
TGTGCCAGCTCACCAATTGGGGATTATAATTCACCCCTCCACTTT
CASSPIGDYNSPLHF
>TRBJ2-7|15|.|TRBV19|.
TGTGCCAGTAGTATAGGTTTCAGGGAGCCCTACGAGCAGTACTTC
CASSIGFREPYEQYF
>TRBJ2-7|14|.|TRBV20-1|many
TGCAGTGCCGCAAGGCCAGTAAGCAACTACGAGCAGTACTTC
CSAARPVSNYEQYF
>TRBJ2-3|16|.|TRBV9|few
TGTGCCAGCAGCGTAGAGGTTAGGGCGTTCACAGATACGCAGTATTTT
CASSVEVRAFTDTQYF
>TRBJ1-1|13|.|TRBV20-1|many
TGCAGTGCTCCCTCAATTACGAACACTGAAGCTTTCTTT
CSAPSITNTEAFF
>TRBJ2-1|15|.|TRBV12-3/TRBV12-4|.
TGTGCCAGCATGGGGGAAGCTCTAACCTACAATGAGCAGTTCTTC
CASMGEALTYNEQFF
>TRBJ1-5|12|.|TRBV29-1|many
TGCAGCGTGGGGGAGGGCGGTCAGCCCCAGCATTTT
CSVGEGGQPQHF
>TRBJ1-6|15|.|TRBV2|many
TGTGCCAGCAGATTCTCCGGGCTCTATAATTCACCCCTCCACTTT
CASRFSGLYNSPLHF
>TRBJ2-1|15|.|TRBV2|many
TGTGCCAGCAGATCGTACAGGGAAAGCTACAATGAGCAGTTCTTC
CASRSYRESYNEQFF
>TRBJ1-5|15|TRBD1|TRBV2|many
TGTGCCAGCACCGCGGGACAGGGGGCGAGTCAGCCCCAGCATTTT
CASTAGQGASQPQHF
>TRBJ1-4|11|.|TRBV4-2|many
TGTGCCAGCAGCCAAGATAGGAAACTGTTTTTT
CASSQDRKLFF
>TRBJ2-7|15|TRBD2|TRBV10-3|many
TGTGCCATCAGCCCCCGAGTAGCGGGAGGGCTCGAGCAGTACTTC
CAISPRVAGGLEQYF
>TRBJ2-5|15|TRBD1|TRBV19|.
TGTGCCAGTAGTATGATGGGACAGGGACCCGAGACCCAGTACTTC
CASSMMGQGPETQYF
>TRBJ2-4|13|TRBD1|TRBV5-5|many
TGTGCCACCACAGGGGGCTGGGAAAACATTCAGTACTTC
CATTGGWENIQYF
>TRBJ2-1|12|TRBD1|TRBV5-1|few
TGCGCCAGCAGCCAGGGGGACAATGAGCAGTTCTTC
CASSQGDNEQFF
>TRBJ2-7|15|.|TRBV7-9|many
TGTGCCAGCAGCCGGAACCCGGGACAACTCTACGAGCAGTACTTC
CASSRNPGQLYEQYF
>TRBJ1-1|13|.|TRBV2|many
TGTGCCAGCAGTTCCCAGGTCGGGACTGAAGCTTTCTTT
CASSSQVGTEAFF
>TRBJ2-1|14|.|TRBV9|.
TGTGCCAGCAGCGTAGTGTCTAGTAACCATGAGCAGTTCTTC
CASSVVSSNHEQFF